This TCR beta chain came from a study of monozygotic twins with inflammatory bowel disease. Study conclusions and caveats: Extra variability in the repertoires of patients may have come from differing immunosuppressive treatments. Cells of different T cell subtypes could not be told apart.

Each donor had 2 to 3 ml of blood drawn. An amount of approximately 3,800 ng of total RNA was used for each TCR library. TCRdb reprocessed the 5' RACE reads and stores each CDR3 protein as one record, lacking DNA. Recorded here are some 400,000 distinct CDR3 sequences; the top ten clones represent 2% to 2.5%. Comment on this clonotype: The antigen is not known.

The clonotype was recovered from a human donor with ulcerative colitis or Crohn's disease, or a healthy co-twin of an affected twin (not recorded which). Sequencing was done on a sample of blood.

The chain's CDR3 is CASSPEGADTQYF. The chain recombines TRBV7-2 with TRBJ2-3; TCRdb's D gene call, TRBD1, goes unchecked for lack of DNA. Per germline, CDR1 SGHTA and CDR2 FQGNSA. The CDR3 is 13 residues long.